This T cell receptor (beta chain) was found in a study of shared clonotypes between healthy human individuals. Study context: The cohort had two women and a few men, ages 18 to 49. Study-level results: Across a handful of donors, naive CD4 shared around 5.4%, naive CD8 around 3.8%, memory CD4 roughly 2.4%, memory CD8 0.4%. Rarefaction gave evidence that sorted-subset sequencing remained incomplete despite large depth.

CD45RA+ naive and CD45RA-negative memory subsets were separated from CD4+ cells. The CDR3 has 14 residues. V lost 4 bases to trimming and J lost 2 bases; unmatched junction nucleotides: 7. The germline gives CDR1 GTSNPN, CDR2 SVGIG (reference sequence). In this sample, this clone turned up once. What it binds is unknown. The assay was immunoSEQ multiplex PCR, and TCRdb's table has in-frame clones only and misses some. The sample has 950,000 to 1,300,000 clones, about 80% seen once. The V and J genes are TRBV30 and TRBJ2-5; TRBD1 matches 7 bases. The sample was memory CD4+ T cells sorted from blood. Regarding subset: CD45RA-negative fraction. The TCR originated in a man younger than 30 in good health. CDR3 loop: CAWNRGFRQETQYF. The DNA for the CDR3 is TGTGCCTGGAACAGGGGCTTTAGGCAAGAGACCCAGTACTTC.